This is a list of T cell receptor beta chains from one sample in a study of cytotoxic CD8 clonotypes in ibrutinib-treated CLL. The repertoire was sequenced with immunoSEQ multiplex PCR; TCRdb's copy has only in-frame clones and lacks some. The sample has 35,000 to 45,000 clones; 71% are singletons. The source was PBMCs, collected at disease progression, from a patient treated with ibrutinib. These receptors were taken from a human donor with chronic lymphocytic leukemia. Each CDR3 is given with its conserved first and last residue. The order of the fields is J gene, clone size, V gene, D gene, CDR3 protein. D genes are given only for firm matches. Clone size is stated in some rows and not others, as once, few, many or a class when expanded.

J gene: TRBJ1-1; clone size: -; V gene: TRBV6-5; D gene: -; CDR3 protein: CASSYSDGWNTEAFF
J gene: TRBJ2-3; clone size: -; V gene: TRBV7-8; D gene: -; CDR3 protein: CASSLVPGVIVLTDTQYF
J gene: TRBJ1-2; clone size: -; V gene: TRBV19; D gene: -; CDR3 protein: CASSIRSGYTF
J gene: TRBJ2-7; clone size: -; V gene: TRBV19; D gene: -; CDR3 protein: CASSIGSDRWGKQYF
J gene: TRBJ2-7; clone size: -; V gene: TRBV12-5; D gene: -; CDR3 protein: CASGFSPRGPYEQYF
J gene: TRBJ2-5; clone size: -; V gene: TRBV2; D gene: -; CDR3 protein: CASSEAGGGQYF
J gene: TRBJ2-3; clone size: -; V gene: TRBV2; D gene: -; CDR3 protein: CASSETRTKTDTQYF
J gene: TRBJ1-2; clone size: -; V gene: TRBV7-2; D gene: -; CDR3 protein: CASSLELGYNYGYTF
J gene: TRBJ1-5; clone size: -; V gene: TRBV6-1; D gene: -; CDR3 protein: CASRGSGEHQPQHF
J gene: TRBJ1-1; clone size: -; V gene: TRBV6-5; D gene: -; CDR3 protein: CASTGPAGTEAFF
J gene: TRBJ2-3; clone size: -; V gene: TRBV29-1; D gene: -; CDR3 protein: CSTDTDTQYF
J gene: TRBJ2-7; clone size: -; V gene: TRBV29-1; D gene: -; CDR3 protein: CSVRGRQTYEQYF
J gene: TRBJ2-7; clone size: few; V gene: TRBV7-6; D gene: -; CDR3 protein: CASSLEDPPSYEQYF
J gene: TRBJ2-7; clone size: -; V gene: TRBV6-5; D gene: TRBD1; CDR3 protein: CASSVTGTSYEQYF
J gene: TRBJ2-1; clone size: -; V gene: TRBV6-1; D gene: -; CDR3 protein: CASSGIGQPQFF
J gene: -; clone size: -; V gene: TRBV2; D gene: -; CDR3 protein: CASRSRPYEQYF
J gene: TRBJ1-2; clone size: -; V gene: TRBV14; D gene: -; CDR3 protein: CASSPTTARYGYTF
J gene: TRBJ2-7; clone size: -; V gene: TRBV6-5; D gene: -; CDR3 protein: CASSYYRTAGYEQYF
J gene: TRBJ1-2; clone size: -; V gene: TRBV4-2; D gene: -; CDR3 protein: CASSQREGNGYTF
J gene: TRBJ1-2; clone size: -; V gene: TRBV5-1; D gene: TRBD1; CDR3 protein: CASSSGGGYTF
J gene: TRBJ1-4; clone size: once; V gene: TRBV5-1; D gene: -; CDR3 protein: CASSLDRATNEKLFF
J gene: TRBJ2-7; clone size: -; V gene: TRBV5-1; D gene: TRBD1; CDR3 protein: CASSLGGQLYEQYF
J gene: TRBJ2-2; clone size: few; V gene: TRBV14; D gene: -; CDR3 protein: CASSRQPFENAGELFF
J gene: TRBJ1-5; clone size: -; V gene: TRBV10-3; D gene: TRBD1; CDR3 protein: CAISESAGGFDNQPQHF
J gene: TRBJ1-5; clone size: -; V gene: TRBV7-6; D gene: -; CDR3 protein: CASSLVGGPDQPQHF
J gene: TRBJ1-1; clone size: -; V gene: TRBV2; D gene: -; CDR3 protein: CASSKGDTEAFF
J gene: TRBJ2-5; clone size: once; V gene: TRBV6-1; D gene: -; CDR3 protein: CASSVGRETQYF
J gene: TRBJ2-7; clone size: few; V gene: TRBV5-5; D gene: TRBD2; CDR3 protein: CASGRGLADSYEQYF
J gene: TRBJ1-3; clone size: -; V gene: TRBV18; D gene: -; CDR3 protein: CASSPPIRSFSGNTIYF